Below are 26 T cell receptor beta chains sequenced from a single sample in a study of cytotoxic CD8 clonotypes in ibrutinib-treated CLL (dated by TCRdb to the early 2020s). Libraries were prepared through the immunoSEQ multiplex PCR assay. TCRdb stores this immuneACCESS table with in-frame sequences only. Part of the clones is absent; in the studies checked, under half of the shortfall reflects unresolved V genes, and no reason is known for the rest. The sample has roughly 130,000 clones on record, roughly 90% of them singletons. Approximately 10% of the sample goes to the ten largest clones. The time point label of this sample denotes: about eleven months on ibrutinib. The sample here was PBMCs, taken after 12 months of ibrutinib treatment. Receptors originate from a human donor with chronic lymphocytic leukemia.

CDR3 coding DNA: TGTGCCAGCAGTTCGCCATCAGTGAGGAACACTGAAGCTTTCTTT. This sequence encodes CASSSPSVRNTEAFF. The V and J genes are TRBV6-5 and TRBJ1-1; D gene unclear. V was trimmed by 4 bases and J by 1 base, leaving 13 bases between them. CDR3 size: 15 residues. The V gene's germline CDR1 is MNHEY and CDR2 SVGAGI.

CDR3 in amino acids: CASSAIVRAGYF. The CDR3 bases are TGTGCCAGCAGTGCTATAGTTAGGGCTGGGTACTTC. The chain carries TRBV28 and TRBJ2-4; D uncertain. The CDR3 loop spans 12 amino acids. Germline assignment: CDR1 MDHEN and CDR2 SYDVKM. V gave up 5 bases and J gave up 15 bases, with 17 bases separating them. Full variable domain (outside the CDR3, taken from reference TRBV28 and TRBJ2-4): DVKVTQSSRYLVKRTGEKVFLECVQDMDHENMFWYRQDPGLGLRLIYFSYDVKMKEKGDIPEGYSVSREKKERFSLILESASTNQTSMYLCASSAIVRAGYFGAGTRLSVL.

J is TRBJ2-1 and V is TRBV11-2, with a weak D call TRBD2 (6 bases). V lost 9 bases to trimming and J lost 3 bases, with 21 bases between them. Germline values: CDR1 SGHAT, CDR2 FQNNGV. This CDR3 has 16 amino acids. The CDR3 sequence is CASKELPLANYNEQFF. CDR3 bases: TGTGCCAGTAAAGAACTCCCCCTAGCGAACTACAATGAGCAGTTCTTC.

The V gene is TRBV29-1, the J gene TRBJ2-7, with TRBD2 as a possible D gene (5 bases). Germline CDR1 SQVTM, CDR2 ANQGSEA. Trimming took 5 bases from V and 1 from J, leaving 12 bases between them. The CDR3 has 13 amino acids. CDR3 sequence reads: CSVRWRASYEQYF. The CDR3 bases are TGCAGCGTTCGATGGCGGGCATCCTACGAGCAGTACTTC.

The chain has TRBV19 and TRBJ2-2; TRBD2 might be the D (6 bases). Germline V CDR1 and CDR2: LNHDA, SQIVND (reference sequence). V gave up 5 bases and J gave up 8 bases, with 15 bases separating them. There are 14 residues in the CDR3. The CDR3 DNA is TGTGCCAGTAGTGGGCTAGCGTTCCGAGGGGAGCTGTTTTTT. Translation: CASSGLAFRGELFF.

The gene calls are TRBV2 and TRBJ2-5, with a tentative D call TRBD1 (5 bases). The CDR3 sequence is 13 residues long. The germline V gene encodes CDR1 SNHLY and CDR2 FYNNEI. V was pared by 6 bases and J by 4 bases, with 12 bases between. The CDR3 loop is CASSQGQRETQYF. In DNA form, the CDR3 reads TGTGCCAGCAGCCAGGGTCAGAGAGAGACCCAGTACTTC.

This sequence joins TRBV4-2 and TRBJ2-3; a weak D match, TRBD2 (5 bases). Trimming left V 0 bases short and J 6 bases short, with 16 bases between. The CDR3 is made up of 16 amino acids. Germline CDR1 and CDR2: LGHNA and YNFKEQ. The DNA for the CDR3 is TGTGCCAGCAGCCAAGAAGTCGTGCGGGCGTCGGATACGCAGTATTTT. It codes for CASSQEVVRASDTQYF.

This clone was seen a few times. The rearrangement joins TRBV5-4 to TRBJ1-5, with no clear D. V lost 0 bases and J 4 bases, leaving 5 bases between the germline ends. Germline loops: CDR1 SGHNT, CDR2 YYREEE (reference sequence). This CDR3 is 13 amino acids long. The CDR3 is CASSLGSNQPQHF. CDR3 DNA sequence: TGTGCCAGCAGCTTGGGCAGTAATCAGCCCCAGCATTTT.

This sequence joins TRBV27 and TRBJ2-7; 12 bases align to TRBD2. With 3 bases clipped from V and 4 bases from J, the junction kept 4 bases outside the gene matches. Germline lookup yields CDR1 MNHEY and CDR2 SMNVEV (reference sequence). The CDR3 is 15 residues long. CDR3 residues: CASSFRLAGVYEQYF. For the CDR3, the DNA is TGTGCCAGCAGTTTTAGACTAGCGGGAGTTTACGAGCAGTACTTC.

V is TRBV5-5 and J is TRBJ1-1; 7 bases line up with TRBD1. The CDR3 is 19 amino acids. With V trimmed by 3 bases and J by 0 bases, 17 bases remained unmatched. The germline V gene has CDR1 SGHKS and CDR2 YYEKEE (reference sequence). The CDR3 is CASSSLSLRTGVMNTEAFF. In nucleotides, the CDR3 is TGTGCCAGCAGCTCCCTTTCGCTAAGGACAGGAGTCATGAACACTGAAGCTTTCTTT.

This clone was observed a few times. The genes are TRBV2 and TRBJ1-3; no clear D gene. Germline CDR1 and CDR2: SNHLY and FYNNEI. The CDR3 extends over 13 amino acids. V gave up 6 bases and J gave up 9 bases, with 15 bases separating them. The CDR3 loop is CASRRADLSTIYF. CDR3 coding DNA: TGTGCCAGCAGGCGGGCGGACTTGAGCACCATATATTTT.

The sample holds a few counts of this clone. The V call is TRBV7-9, the J call TRBJ2-2; D gene unclear. There are 16 residues in the CDR3. V dropped 7 bases and J dropped 6 bases, with 21 bases sitting between them. Germline V lookup: CDR1 SEHNR, CDR2 FQNEAQ (reference sequence). The CDR3 coding sequence is TGTGCCAGCAACTCCCTCGTGTCCCTTAATCCCGGGGAGCTGTTTTTT. Translated, it gives CASNSLVSLNPGELFF.

V and J are TRBV30 and TRBJ2-2; unclear D gene. CDR1 is GTSNPN, CDR2 SVGIG, per germline (reference sequence). V was shortened by 3 bases and J by 0 bases, with 8 bases between the two germline ends. The CDR3 extends over 14 amino acids. The CDR3 DNA is TGTGCCTGGAGCATGGTATCGAACACCGGGGAGCTGTTTTTT. Its translation is CAWSMVSNTGELFF.

The chain uses TRBV29-1 and TRBJ1-2; the D is unclear. The V and J ends lost 7 bases and 3 bases respectively, with 12 bases between them. In germline, CDR1 is SQVTM, CDR2 ANQGSEA. This CDR3 is built from 12 residues. Here the CDR3 DNA reads TGCAGCGCTCCGGGGAACGACTATGGCTACACCTTC. Its protein is CSAPGNDYGYTF.

The CDR3 reads CAISESLAGGSEQYF. Written as DNA, the CDR3 is TGTGCCATCAGTGAGTCACTAGCGGGAGGGAGCGAGCAGTACTTC. The V and J genes are TRBV10-3 and TRBJ2-7; 13 nucleotides align to TRBD2. With V trimmed by 0 bases and J by 6 bases, 2 bases remained unmatched. The CDR3 is 15 amino acids. The V gene's germline CDR1 is ENHRY and CDR2 SYGVKD.

This rearrangement joins TRBV28 to TRBJ1-5; D is uncertain. The CDR3 is 14 residues long. Germline lookup yields CDR1 MDHEN and CDR2 SYDVKM. V was clipped by 2 bases and J by 3 bases, with 8 bases between them. The CDR3 spells CASSLDEYNQPQHF. The CDR3 nucleotides read TGTGCCAGCAGTTTAGACGAGTACAATCAGCCCCAGCATTTT.

This sequence joins TRBV5-1 and TRBJ1-4; D ambiguous. With 3 bases removed from V and 5 bases from J, the gap between germline ends came to 8 bases. From germline, CDR1 is SGHRS and CDR2 YFSETQ. The CDR3 consists of 13 residues. The CDR3 region has the DNA TGCGCCAGCAGCTGGGCAGCAAATGAAAAACTGTTTTTT. Translation: CASSWAANEKLFF. Supplemented by reference TRBV5-1 and TRBJ1-4, the full variable domain reads KAGVTQTPRYLIKTRGQQVTLSCSPISGHRSVSWYQQTPGQGLQFLFEYFSETQRNKGNFPGRFSGRQFSNSRSEMNVSTLELGDSALYLCASSWAANEKLFFGSGTQLSVL.

The rearrangement links TRBV10-3 to TRBJ1-3; D unclear. Trimming pared 6 bases from V and 4 bases from J, leaving 7 bases between. Germline-derived CDR1 and CDR2 are ENHRY and SYGVKD. The CDR3 is made up of 12 amino acids. CDR3 in amino acids: CAIRGAGNTIYF. As DNA, the CDR3 is TGTGCCATCAGGGGAGCGGGAAACACCATATATTTT.

This clone was counted once. The chain links TRBV7-2 to TRBJ2-3; D remains unclear. Looked up from germline, CDR1 is SGHTA and CDR2 is FQGNSA. V was pared by 4 bases and J by 4 bases, with 12 bases between. This CDR3 has 14 residues. The CDR3: CASSSQAGADTQYF. The CDR3 DNA reads TGTGCCAGCAGCTCCCAGGCCGGTGCAGATACGCAGTATTTT.

The chain links TRBV19 to TRBJ2-7; D is ambiguous. Trimming took 3 bases from V and 2 from J, leaving 5 bases between them. The CDR3 length is 12 residues. Germline V gene lookup returns CDR1 LNHDA and CDR2 SQIVND (reference sequence). The CDR3 DNA follows: TGTGCCAGTAGTATCGGTCCCTACGAGCAGTACTTC. This sequence encodes CASSIGPYEQYF.

The V and J genes are TRBV6-5 and TRBJ1-2, with a possible D match to TRBD1 (5 bases). V was clipped by 6 bases and J by 4 bases, with 15 bases between them. This CDR3 has 14 residues. Germline lookup yields CDR1 MNHEY and CDR2 SVGAGI. The CDR3 loop is CASSPAGLSYGYTF. The CDR3 bases are TGTGCCAGCAGCCCCGCGGGACTGAGCTATGGCTACACCTTC.

The chain links TRBV6-6 to TRBJ2-3, with D hard to call. Germline lookup yields CDR1 MNHNY and CDR2 SVGAGI (reference sequence). Deletions cut 5 bases from V and 5 bases from J, with 8 bases between. The CDR3 consists of 12 residues. The CDR3 nucleotides read TGTGCCAGCAGTCCATTGCGAGATACGCAGTATTTT. Translation gives CASSPLRDTQYF.

The CDR3 protein is CASSFHPGQGAQGYTF. The CDR3 DNA is TGCGCCAGCAGTTTTCATCCGGGACAGGGGGCGCAGGGCTACACCTTC. The V gene is TRBV5-1, the J gene TRBJ1-2; 12 bases line up with TRBD1. With V trimmed by 5 bases and J by 8 bases, 13 bases remained unmatched. Germline CDR1 SGHRS, CDR2 YFSETQ. The CDR3 covers 16 residues.

The V gene is TRBV28, the J gene TRBJ2-7; D possibly corresponds to TRBD2 (5 bases). This CDR3 region has 15 residues. The V end was cut by 4 bases, the J end by 5 bases, with 18 bases between. Germline V gives CDR1 MDHEN, CDR2 SYDVKM. CDR3 region: CASSWGVSGINEQYF. The CDR3 DNA reads as TGTGCCAGCAGTTGGGGAGTCTCCGGGATCAACGAGCAGTACTTC.

This sequence joins TRBV6-5 and TRBJ2-1, with D possibly TRBD1 on 6 matching bases. V shed 4 bases and J shed 7 bases, with 14 bases lying between them. Per the germline V gene, CDR1 is MNHEY and CDR2 is SVGAGI. The CDR3 has 14 amino acids. The CDR3: CASSFGQTRNEQFF. Here the CDR3 DNA reads TGTGCCAGCAGTTTCGGACAGACCAGGAATGAGCAGTTCTTC.

The rearrangement joins TRBV28 to TRBJ1-1; the match to TRBD1 covers 7 bases. This CDR3 spans 14 amino acids. Germline V gene sequence: CDR1 MDHEN, CDR2 SYDVKM. J lost 3 bases, V lost 1 base, and 2 bases had no gene match. CDR3 residues: CASSLYDRDTEAFF. CDR3 DNA: TGTGCCAGCAGTTTATACGACAGGGACACTGAAGCTTTCTTT.